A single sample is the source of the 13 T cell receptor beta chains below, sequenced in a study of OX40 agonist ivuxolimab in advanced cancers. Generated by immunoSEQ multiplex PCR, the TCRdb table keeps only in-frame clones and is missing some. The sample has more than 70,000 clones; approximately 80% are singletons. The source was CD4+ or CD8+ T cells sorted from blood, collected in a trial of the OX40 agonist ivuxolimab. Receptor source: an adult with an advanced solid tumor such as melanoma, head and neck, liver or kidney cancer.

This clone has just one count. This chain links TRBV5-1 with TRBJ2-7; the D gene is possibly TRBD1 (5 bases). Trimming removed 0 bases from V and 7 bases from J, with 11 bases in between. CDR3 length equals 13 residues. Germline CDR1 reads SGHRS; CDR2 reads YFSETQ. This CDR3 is CASSLDLGREQYV. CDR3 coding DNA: TGCGCCAGCAGCTTGGATCTGGGGCGGGAGCAGTACGTC.

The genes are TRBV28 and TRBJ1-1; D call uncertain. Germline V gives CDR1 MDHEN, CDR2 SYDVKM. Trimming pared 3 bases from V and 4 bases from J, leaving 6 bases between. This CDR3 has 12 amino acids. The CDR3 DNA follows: TGTGCCAGCAGTTTGATTACCACTGAAGCTTTCTTT. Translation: CASSLITTEAFF. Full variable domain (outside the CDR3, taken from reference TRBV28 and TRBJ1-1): DVKVTQSSRYLVKRTGEKVFLECVQDMDHENMFWYRQDPGLGLRLIYFSYDVKMKEKGDIPEGYSVSREKKERFSLILESASTNQTSMYLCASSLITTEAFFGQGTRLTVV.

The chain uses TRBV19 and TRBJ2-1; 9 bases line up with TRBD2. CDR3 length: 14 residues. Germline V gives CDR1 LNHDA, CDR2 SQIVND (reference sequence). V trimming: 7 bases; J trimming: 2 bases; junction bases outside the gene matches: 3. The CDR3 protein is CASTIAGAYNEQFF. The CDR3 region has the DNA TGTGCCAGTACGATAGCGGGGGCCTACAATGAGCAGTTCTTC. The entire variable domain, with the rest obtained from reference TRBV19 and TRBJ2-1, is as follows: DGGITQSPKYLFRKEGQNVTLSCEQNLNHDAMYWYRQDPGQGLRLIYYSQIVNDFQKGDIAEGYSVSREKKESFPLTVTSAQKNPTAFYLCASTIAGAYNEQFFGPGTRLTVL.

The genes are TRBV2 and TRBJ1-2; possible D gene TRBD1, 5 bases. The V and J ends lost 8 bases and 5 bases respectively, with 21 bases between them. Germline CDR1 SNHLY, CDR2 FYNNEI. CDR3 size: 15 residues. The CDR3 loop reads CASRAGRENRYGYTF. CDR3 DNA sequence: TGTGCCAGCCGAGCAGGGAGGGAGAATCGGTATGGCTACACCTTC.

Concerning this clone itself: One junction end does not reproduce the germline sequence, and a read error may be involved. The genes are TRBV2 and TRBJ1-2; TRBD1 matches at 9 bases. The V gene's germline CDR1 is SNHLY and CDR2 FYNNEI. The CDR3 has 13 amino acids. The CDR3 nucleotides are TGTACCAGCAAGGGACAGGGAGTGAGTGGCTACACCTTC. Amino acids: CTSKGQGVSGYTF.

The CDR3 DNA is TGTGCCAGCAGTTACTCAGGGGCCAATCAGCCCCAGCATTTT. This sequence encodes CASSYSGANQPQHF. This chain links TRBV6-6 with TRBJ1-5, with D possibly matching TRBD1 (5 bases). V was clipped by 0 bases and J by 3 bases, with 6 bases between them. The germline V gene has CDR1 MNHNY and CDR2 SVGAGI (reference sequence). The CDR3 covers 14 residues.

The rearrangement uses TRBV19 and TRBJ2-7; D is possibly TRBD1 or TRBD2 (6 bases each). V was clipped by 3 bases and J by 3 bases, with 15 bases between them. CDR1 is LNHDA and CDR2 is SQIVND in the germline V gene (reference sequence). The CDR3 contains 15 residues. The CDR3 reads CASSIEGGTLYEQYF. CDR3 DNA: TGTGCCAGTAGTATCGAAGGCGGGACACTCTACGAGCAGTACTTC. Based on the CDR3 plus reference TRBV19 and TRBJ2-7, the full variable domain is DGGITQSPKYLFRKEGQNVTLSCEQNLNHDAMYWYRQDPGQGLRLIYYSQIVNDFQKGDIAEGYSVSREKKESFPLTVTSAQKNPTAFYLCASSIEGGTLYEQYFGPGTRLTVT.

This CDR3 is CAWSAGGIEPQHF. CDR3 DNA sequence: TGTGCCTGGAGCGCAGGGGGCATAGAGCCCCAGCATTTT. The rearrangement uses TRBV30 and TRBJ1-5; 8 nucleotides match TRBD1. The germline CDR1 and CDR2 sequences are GTSNPN and SVGIG (reference sequence). Losses at the gene ends were 3 bases for V and 8 bases for J; bases not matched to a gene: 6. The CDR3 sequence is 13 residues long. Filled out from reference TRBV30 and TRBJ1-5, the complete variable domain reads SQTIHQWPATLVQPVGSPLSLECTVEGTSNPNLYWYRQAAGRGLQLLFYSVGIGQISSEVPQNLSASRPQDRQFILSSKKLLLSDSGFYLCAWSAGGIEPQHFGDGTRLSIL.

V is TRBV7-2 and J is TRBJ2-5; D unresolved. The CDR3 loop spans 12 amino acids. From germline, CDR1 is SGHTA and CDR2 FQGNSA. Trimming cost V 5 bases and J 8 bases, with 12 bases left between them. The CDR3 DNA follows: TGTGCCAGCAGCACCTACTTAGGTACCCAGTACTTC. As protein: CASSTYLGTQYF.

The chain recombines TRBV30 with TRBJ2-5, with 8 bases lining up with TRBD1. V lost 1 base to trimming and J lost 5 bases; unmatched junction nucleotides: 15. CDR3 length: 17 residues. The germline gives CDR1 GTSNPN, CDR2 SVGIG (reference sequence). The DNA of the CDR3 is TGTGCCTGGAGTGAAGACCGCAGGGGGCCTTTGGGGGAGACCCAGTACTTC. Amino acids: CAWSEDRRGPLGETQYF.

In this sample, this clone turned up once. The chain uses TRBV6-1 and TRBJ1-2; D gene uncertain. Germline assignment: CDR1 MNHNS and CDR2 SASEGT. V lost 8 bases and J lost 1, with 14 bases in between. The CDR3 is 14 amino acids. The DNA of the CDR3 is TGTGCCAGCCGGATCTGGGGAGATAACTATGGCTACACCTTC. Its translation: CASRIWGDNYGYTF.

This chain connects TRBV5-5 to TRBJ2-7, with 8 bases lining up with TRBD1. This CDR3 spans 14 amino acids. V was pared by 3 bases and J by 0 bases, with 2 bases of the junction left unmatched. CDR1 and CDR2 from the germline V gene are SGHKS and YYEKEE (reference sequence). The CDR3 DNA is TGTGCCAGCAGCTCCGACAGGGGCTCCTACGAGCAGTACGTC. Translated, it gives CASSSDRGSYEQYV.

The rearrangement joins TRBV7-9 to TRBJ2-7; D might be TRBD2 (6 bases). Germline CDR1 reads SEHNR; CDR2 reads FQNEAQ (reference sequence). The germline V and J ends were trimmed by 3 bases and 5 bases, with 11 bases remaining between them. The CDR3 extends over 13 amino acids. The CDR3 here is CASSFSGSDEQYV. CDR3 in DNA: TGTGCCAGCAGCTTTAGCGGCAGCGACGAGCAGTACGTC.